Shown below are 9 T cell receptor beta chains from a single sample sequenced in a study of neurological immune-mediated disorders. MiXCR, run by TCRdb on the 5' RACE reads, gives a single entry per CDR3 protein. The table lists 25,000 to 30,000 distinct CDR3 sequences, around 6.3% of them singletons, with about 8.1% in the top ten. The sequenced sample was PBMCs. Receptor source: a woman aged 45 to 65 in good health.

This clonotype was counted ten times or more. The rearrangement links TRBV20-1 to TRBJ2-7; 12 bases agree with TRBD1. CDR1 is DFQATT, CDR2 SNEGSKA, per germline (reference sequence). This CDR3 has 14 amino acids. Trimming took 6 bases from V and 5 from J; bases not matched to a gene: 8. The CDR3 protein is CSAPGDRGLNEQYF. CDR3 DNA sequence: TGCAGTGCCCCGGGGGACAGGGGGCTCAACGAGCAGTACTTC.

This clonotype was counted many times. V is TRBV28 and J is TRBJ2-7; possibly TRBD2 for D (5 bases). V lost 2 bases and J 5 bases, leaving 13 bases between the germline ends. The CDR3 sequence is 14 residues long. Germline V gene data show CDR1 as MDHEN and CDR2 as SYDVKM. CDR3 nucleotides: TGTGCCAGCAGTTTAGGCCAGCTCGGGGACGAGCAGTACTTC. Translated: CASSLGQLGDEQYF.

In its sample, this clonotype was seen many times. The rearrangement uses TRBV2 and TRBJ1-6; 7 bases fit TRBD1. The CDR3 totals 14 residues. Germline V gene lookup returns CDR1 SNHLY and CDR2 FYNNEI. J was trimmed by 10 bases and V by 5 bases; bases with no gene match: 8. The CDR3 spells CASSRDSRQSPLHF. The CDR3, as DNA: TGTGCCAGCAGTCGGGACAGCCGACAATCACCCCTCCACTTT.

This clonotype was recorded many times. This chain's CDR3 is CASSFGASYGYTF. CDR3 in DNA: TGTGCCAGCAGCTTTGGGGCTAGCTATGGCTACACCTTC. The genes are TRBV7-2 and TRBJ1-2; maybe TRBD1 (5 bases). The CDR3 contains 13 residues. Germline V gene sequence: CDR1 SGHTA, CDR2 FQGNSA. The V end was cut by 3 bases, the J end by 4 bases, with 9 bases between. The full variable domain, rest sourced from reference TRBV7-2 and TRBJ1-2, is GAGVSQSPSNKVTEKGKDVELRCDPISGHTALYWYRQSLGQGLEFLIYFQGNSAPDKSGLPSDRFSAERTGGSVSTLTIQRTQQEDSAVYLCASSFGASYGYTFGSGTRLTVV.

This clonotype was picked up many times. The chain recombines TRBV5-1 with TRBJ2-3, with TRBD2 matching over 7 bases. Per the germline V gene, CDR1 is SGHRS and CDR2 is YFSETQ. The CDR3 extends over 19 amino acids. The V gene end was trimmed by 0 bases and the J gene end by 1 base; junction bases not matched to a gene: 14. The CDR3 protein is CASSLVRAGAVSGTDTQYF. The CDR3 region has the DNA TGCGCCAGCAGCTTGGTCCGGGCGGGAGCGGTTTCCGGCACAGATACGCAGTATTTT.

This clonotype was counted many times. The chain has TRBV20-1 and TRBJ2-4, with a weak D call TRBD2 (6 bases). Trimming took 5 bases from V and 8 from J, leaving 16 bases between them. This CDR3 has 13 residues. In germline, CDR1 is DFQATT, CDR2 SNEGSKA (reference sequence). CDR3: CSASGGAVDIQYF. CDR3 bases: TGCAGTGCTTCCGGGGGAGCGGTGGACATTCAGTACTTC.

This clonotype was seen repeatedly, ten times or more. The chain combines TRBV20-1 with TRBJ1-5; D gene unclear. The germline gives CDR1 DFQATT, CDR2 SNEGSKA (reference sequence). The CDR3 is 13 residues long. V was cut by 3 bases and J by 7 bases, with 13 bases left in between. The CDR3 sequence is CSASGGVGQPQHF. For the CDR3, the DNA is TGCAGTGCTAGTGGCGGGGTAGGACAGCCCCAGCATTTT.

Worth noting for this clonotype: The junction differs from germline at one of its ends, possibly a read error. In DNA form, the CDR3 reads TGCAGTGCATCTAGCGGGTGGTGGTACAATGAGCAGTTCTTT. This encodes CSASSGWWYNEQFF. This chain uses TRBV20-1 with TRBJ2-1; 8 positions agree with TRBD2. The CDR3 runs to 14 residues. The germline V gene encodes CDR1 DFQATT and CDR2 SNEGSKA (reference sequence).

This clonotype came up many times. The rearrangement uses TRBV7-2 and TRBJ2-7; 9 positions match TRBD1. The V segment lost 1 base and the J segment 2 bases; nucleotides outside the gene matches: 0. This CDR3 comprises 14 residues. Germline CDR1 is SGHTA and CDR2 is FQGNSA. CDR3 bases: TGTGCCAGCAGCTTAGGGACAGGGGCCTACGAGCAGTACTTC. Protein product: CASSLGTGAYEQYF.